This TCR beta chain was observed in a study of PD-L1 blockade in urothelial cancer. Clones were read by immunoSEQ multiplex PCR, and TCRdb kept only the in-frame ones, dropping some. This table has 45,000 to 65,000 clones, about 80% appearing once. V shed 0 bases and J shed 8 bases, with 17 bases lying between them. Germline V gene lookup returns CDR1 MGHRA and CDR2 YSYEKL. The CDR3 runs to 16 residues. Sequencing used PBMCs, obtained around atezolizumab (anti-PD-L1) treatment. This sequence joins TRBV4-1 and TRBJ2-1, with TRBD2 as a possible D gene (5 bases). The source is a man in his forties or fifties with urothelial cancer. The CDR3 protein is CASSQDTRTPLDEQFF. The CDR3 DNA is TGCGCCAGCAGCCAAGATACTAGGACTCCTTTAGATGAGCAGTTCTTC.